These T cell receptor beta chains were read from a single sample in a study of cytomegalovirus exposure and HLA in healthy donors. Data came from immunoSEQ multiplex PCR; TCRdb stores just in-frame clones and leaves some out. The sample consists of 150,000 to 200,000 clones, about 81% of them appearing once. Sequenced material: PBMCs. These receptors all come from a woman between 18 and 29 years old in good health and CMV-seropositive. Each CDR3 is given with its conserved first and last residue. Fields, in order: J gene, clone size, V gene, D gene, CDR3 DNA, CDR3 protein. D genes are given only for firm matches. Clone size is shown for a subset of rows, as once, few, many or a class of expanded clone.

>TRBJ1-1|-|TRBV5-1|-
TGCGCCAGCAGCAGGGGTGGGACTGAAGCTTTCTTT
CASSRGGTEAFF
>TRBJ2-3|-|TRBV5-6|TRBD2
TGTGCCAGCAGATATACAGCGGGGGGGCGCACAGATACGCAGTATTTT
CASRYTAGGRTDTQYF
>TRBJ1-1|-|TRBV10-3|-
TGTGCCAGCACACAGGGGAACACTGAAGCTTTCTTT
CASTQGNTEAFF
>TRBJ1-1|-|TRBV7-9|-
TGTGCCAGCAGCTTAGCCAGAAAGAACACTGAAGCTTTCTTT
CASSLARKNTEAFF
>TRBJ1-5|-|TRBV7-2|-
TGTGCCAGCAGGAGGGATGGCAATCAGCCCCAGCATTTT
CASRRDGNQPQHF
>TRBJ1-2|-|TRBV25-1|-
TGTGCCAGCAGTTCTCAGGGGTTTAAAGGCTACACCTTC
CASSSQGFKGYTF
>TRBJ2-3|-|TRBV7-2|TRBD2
TGTGCCAGCCGTTTGATGACTAGCGGGGGGAGCACAGATACGCAGTATTTT
CASRLMTSGGSTDTQYF
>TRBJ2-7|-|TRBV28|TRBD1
TGTGCCAGCAGTCCACTAACAGGGGCCTACGAGCAGTACTTC
CASSPLTGAYEQYF
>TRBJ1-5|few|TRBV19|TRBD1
TGTGCCAGTAGTCCCTTCACCCAGGGGGACAGGGGGAGCAATCAGCCCCAGCATTTT
CASSPFTQGDRGSNQPQHF
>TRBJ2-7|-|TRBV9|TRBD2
TGTGCCAGCAGCCTACGGATAGCGGGGGGGCCGGACGAGCAGTACTTC
CASSLRIAGGPDEQYF
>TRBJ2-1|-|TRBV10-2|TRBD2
TGCGCCAGCAGTGAGGAGGAATGGCGGGGGTCCTACAATGAGCAGTTCTTC
CASSEEEWRGSYNEQFF
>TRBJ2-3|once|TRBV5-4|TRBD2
TGTGCCAGCAGCTCGACTAGCGGGGCTTCTACGCAGTATTTT
CASSSTSGASTQYF
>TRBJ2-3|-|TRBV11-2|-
TGTGCCAGCAGCTTAGTTTCAGGAGGGGTTGGTACGCAGTATTTT
CASSLVSGGVGTQYF
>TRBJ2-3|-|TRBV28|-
TGTGCCACCTCAGACAGCCCCACAGATACGCAGTATTTT
CATSDSPTDTQYF
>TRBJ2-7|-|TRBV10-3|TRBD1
TGTGCCAGCAGTGATCTACGACAGGGGGTAAACTACGAGCAGTACTTC
CASSDLRQGVNYEQYF
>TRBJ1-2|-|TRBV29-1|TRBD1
TGCAGCGGCACCGGGACAGGGTGGGGCTACACCTTC
CSGTGTGWGYTF
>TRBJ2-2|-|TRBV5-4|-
TGTGCCAGCAGTCCTGCCCGGGGGGCGCTCACCGGGGAGCTGTTTTTT
CASSPARGALTGELFF
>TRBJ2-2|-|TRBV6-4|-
TGTGCCAGCAGTGCTCGGGGGGCAACCGGGGAGCTGTTTTTT
CASSARGATGELFF
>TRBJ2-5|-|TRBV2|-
TGTGCCACCGCTGAACTCCAGGCCAAAGAGACCCAGTACTTC
CATAELQAKETQYF
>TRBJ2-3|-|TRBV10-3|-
TGTGCCCTCCGGGTGGGAGATACGCAGTATTTT
CALRVGDTQYF
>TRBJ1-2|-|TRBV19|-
TGTGCCAGTACCAGGGATCCTCCGGCTGGCTACACCTTC
CASTRDPPAGYTF
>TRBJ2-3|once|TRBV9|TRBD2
TGTGCCAGCAGCCCCCTGGGGAGCGGGGGGGTCACAGATACGCAGTATTTT
CASSPLGSGGVTDTQYF
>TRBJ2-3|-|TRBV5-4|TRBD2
TGTGCCAGCAGCTTGGATGGTGATAGCGGGATTGCAGATACGCAGTATTTT
CASSLDGDSGIADTQYF
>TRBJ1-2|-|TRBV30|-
TGTGCCTGGGTCGGGACATCACCCTCCTATGGCTACACCTTC
CAWVGTSPSYGYTF
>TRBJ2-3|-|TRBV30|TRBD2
TGTGCCTGGAGCCGATACCGGGGAGATTTAGCGGGGGGCGCCGGCACAGATACGCAGTATTTT
CAWSRYRGDLAGGAGTDTQYF
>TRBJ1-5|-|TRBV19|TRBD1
TGTGCCAGTAGTATAGACCGGGACAGGGGAAGCAATCAGCCCCAGCATTTT
CASSIDRDRGSNQPQHF
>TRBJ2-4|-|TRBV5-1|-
TGCGCCAGCAGCTTGGAACTGGCCAAAAACATTCAGTACTTC
CASSLELAKNIQYF
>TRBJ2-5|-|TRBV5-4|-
TGTGCCAGCAGCTTTCTTAAAGAGACCCAGTACTTC
CASSFLKETQYF
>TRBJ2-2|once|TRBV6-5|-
TGTGCCAGCAGTTTGACACGAAACACCGGGGAGCTGTTTTTT
CASSLTRNTGELFF
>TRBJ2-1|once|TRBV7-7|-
TGTGCTAGCAGCTTAGACCAGTACAATGAGCAGTTCTTC
CASSLDQYNEQFF
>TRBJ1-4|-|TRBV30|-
TGTGCCTGGAGCCAGGGATTGAGGGAAAAACTGTTTTTT
CAWSQGLREKLFF
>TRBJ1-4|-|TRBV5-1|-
TGCGCCAGCAGCGGCAGGGGACATAATGAAAAACTGTTTTTT
CASSGRGHNEKLFF
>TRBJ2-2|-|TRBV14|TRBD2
TGTGCCAGCAGCCAAGGGCTTAGCGGGGCCGGGGAGCTGTTTTTT
CASSQGLSGAGELFF
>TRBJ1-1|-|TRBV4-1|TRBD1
TGCGCCAGCAGCCAGGTCTCCGGGACAGGGTTCCCTGAAGCTTTCTTT
CASSQVSGTGFPEAFF
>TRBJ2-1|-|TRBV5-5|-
TGTGCCAGCAGTTCCTGGCAAGGGGCCCTCGATGAGCAGTTCTTC
CASSSWQGALDEQFF
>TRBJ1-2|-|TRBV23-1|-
TGCGCCAGCAGTCGACCCCCCCCCGACTCTGGAGATGGGGGCTACACCTTC
CASSRPPPDSGDGGYTF
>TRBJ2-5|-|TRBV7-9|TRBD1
TGTGCCAGCAGCGTCCGACAGGGCCAAGAGACCCAGTACTTC
CASSVRQGQETQYF
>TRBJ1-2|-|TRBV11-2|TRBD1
TGTGCCAGCAGCTTAGGTATCGGACAGGGTGTTGTTCTTCATGGCTACACCTTC
CASSLGIGQGVVLHGYTF
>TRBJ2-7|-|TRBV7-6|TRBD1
TGTGCCAGCAGCTTCGACAGGGGCTACGAGCAGTACTTC
CASSFDRGYEQYF
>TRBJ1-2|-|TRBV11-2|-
TGTGCCAGCAACCCTATAAGACGGACTACTAACTATGGCTACACCTTC
CASNPIRRTTNYGYTF
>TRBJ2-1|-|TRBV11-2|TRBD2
TGTGCCAGCAGCTTATTGCTCCTAGCGGGCGTAAATGAGCAGTTCTTC
CASSLLLLAGVNEQFF